One and the same sample provided the 13 T cell receptor beta chains below, sequenced in a study of T cell responses to AZD1222 COVID-19 vaccine (dated by TCRdb to about 2021). Explained via the paper, the time point label denotes: about 28 days (+/-7) after the second vaccine dose. Receptors were amplified or captured by the immunoSEQ multiplex PCR assay. Drawn from immuneACCESS, this table holds only the in-frame rearrangements with V and J called that TCRdb kept. Clones are partly lost; checked studies trace under half to an unresolved V gene and leave the rest unexplained. In all, the sample holds fewer than 180,000 clones, and approximately 92% of those were seen once. The ten most abundant clones make up under 4% of the sample. The sequencing here drew on peripheral blood, taken 28 days after the second AZD1222 dose. The source of these receptors is an adult who received the AZD1222 COVID-19 vaccine.

This chain joins TRBV10-3 and TRBJ1-1; D remains ambiguous. V was shortened by 6 bases and J by 2 bases, with 16 bases between the two germline ends. The CDR3 consists of 15 residues. In germline, CDR1 is ENHRY, CDR2 SYGVKD. Here the CDR3 DNA reads TGTGCCATCAGCGACAATCGCGGTTACAACACTGAAGCTTTCTTT. Its protein product is CAISDNRGYNTEAFF.

J is TRBJ2-3 and V is TRBV3-1 (or the pseudogene TRBV3-2), with D possibly matching TRBD1 (5 bases). V lost 7 bases to trimming and J lost 4 bases, with 6 bases between them. The germline gives CDR1 LGHDT, CDR2 YNNKEL (reference sequence). The CDR3 has 11 amino acids. The CDR3 loop reads CASKGPDTQYF. The CDR3 nucleotides are TGTGCCAGCAAGGGGCCAGATACGCAGTATTTT.

This clone appeared a few times. The rearrangement links TRBV14 to TRBJ1-1; no definite D call. V lost 4 bases to trimming and J lost 4 bases, with 10 bases between them. This CDR3 comprises 13 residues. The germline CDR1 and CDR2 sequences are SGHDN and FVKESK. This CDR3 reads CASSLGGATEAFF. CDR3 nucleotide sequence: TGTGCCAGCAGCCTCGGTGGAGCCACTGAAGCTTTCTTT.

This rearrangement joins TRBV19 to TRBJ1-1; TRBD1 matches at 7 bases. After removal of 7 bases from V and 3 bases from J, the junction contained 11 bases not matched to a gene. CDR3 length equals 15 residues. In germline, CDR1 is LNHDA, CDR2 SQIVND (reference sequence). This chain's CDR3 is CASTPVWQGDTEAFF. CDR3 bases: TGTGCCAGTACCCCCGTTTGGCAGGGGGACACTGAAGCTTTCTTT.

This clone was seen once. This rearrangement joins TRBV10-3 to TRBJ1-6; D ambiguous. CDR3 length: 15 residues. CDR1 and CDR2 (germline): ENHRY, SYGVKD. V dropped 0 bases and J dropped 10 bases, with 13 bases sitting between them. The CDR3 DNA sequence: TGTGCCATCAGTGAGTCGGCGGTTTCGGGCTCACCCCTCCACTTT. This encodes CAISESAVSGSPLHF.

The V and J genes are TRBV5-1 and TRBJ2-7; TRBD2 aligns across 7 bases. Germline V gene sequence: CDR1 SGHRS, CDR2 YFSETQ. The CDR3 is made up of 14 amino acids. Trimming took 0 bases from V and 5 from J; bases not matched to a gene: 5. CDR3 residues: CASSLGVGGDEQYF. CDR3 bases: TGCGCCAGCAGCTTGGGAGTGGGAGGGGACGAGCAGTACTTC.

The chain joins TRBV12-3 or TRBV12-4 to TRBJ1-1; D not certain. With 7 bases removed from V and 0 bases from J, the gap between germline ends came to 6 bases. The CDR3 loop spans 12 amino acids. The CDR3 protein is CASTFMNTEAFF. In DNA form, the CDR3 reads TGTGCCAGCACCTTCATGAACACTGAAGCTTTCTTT.

The chain employs TRBV19 and TRBJ2-7, with D perhaps TRBD1 or TRBD2 (5 bases each). The length of the CDR3 is 16 residues. Trimming stripped 9 bases from V and 5 bases from J, with 26 bases between. Germline V gene lookup returns CDR1 LNHDA and CDR2 SQIVND (reference sequence). CDR3 nucleotide sequence: TGTGCCAGCGCAGGGACGACACCCATGAGGTTTGACGAGCAGTACTTC. Amino acid sequence: CASAGTTPMRFDEQYF.

V and J are TRBV5-1 and TRBJ2-1; D is uncertain. The germline V gene encodes CDR1 SGHRS and CDR2 YFSETQ. The ends were cut back, 2 bases at V and 0 bases at J, with 6 bases in the middle. The CDR3 consists of 14 residues. The CDR3 loop is CASSLWLSYNEQFF. The CDR3 DNA reads TGCGCCAGCAGCTTATGGCTCTCCTACAATGAGCAGTTCTTC.

J is TRBJ2-7 and V is TRBV3-1 (or the pseudogene TRBV3-2), with D tentatively TRBD2 (6 bases). CDR3 length: 14 residues. With 4 bases removed from V and 5 bases from J, the gap between germline ends came to 15 bases. Germline values: CDR1 LGHDT, CDR2 YNNKEL (reference sequence). Written as DNA, the CDR3 is TGTGCCAGCAGCCTTGCCGGGACTCCGCACGAGCAGTACTTC. Residues: CASSLAGTPHEQYF.

This clone was counted a single time. The chain uses TRBV7-9 and TRBJ1-2; tentative D call: TRBD1 (5 bases). The germline gives CDR1 SEHNR, CDR2 FQNEAQ (reference sequence). The CDR3 totals 14 residues. With 5 bases removed from V and 1 base from J, the gap between germline ends came to 11 bases. Here the CDR3 reads CASSALDSNYGYTF. CDR3 DNA sequence: TGTGCCAGCAGCGCCTTAGACAGTAACTATGGCTACACCTTC.

V usage is TRBV27 and J usage is TRBJ1-2; maybe TRBD1 (5 bases). There are 15 residues in the CDR3. V lost 5 bases, J lost 4 bases, and 17 bases lay in between. Per germline, CDR1 MNHEY and CDR2 SMNVEV (reference sequence). CDR3 residues: CASSPILTDGYGYTF. CDR3 nucleotides: TGTGCCAGCAGTCCTATCCTGACAGATGGCTATGGCTACACCTTC.

In DNA, the CDR3 is TGTGCCTGGGGGAGTCCGGCGGGAGGGCCGTCCTACAATGAGCAGTTCTTC. Translated, it gives CAWGSPAGGPSYNEQFF. This chain joins TRBV30 and TRBJ2-1; 9 bases map to TRBD2. Germline assignment: CDR1 GTSNPN and CDR2 SVGIG (reference sequence). V shed 5 bases and J 1 base; nucleotides not matched to a gene: 12. This CDR3 contains 17 residues.